Each of the 21 T cell receptor beta chains below was sequenced from the same sample in a study of blood T cell repertoires in COVID-19. Method: immunoSEQ multiplex PCR; TCRdb's copy keeps in-frame clones and lacks some. The data show approximately 300,000 clones, 85% to 90% seen once. The source material was PBMCs or T cells enriched from blood (not recorded which). The receptors originated from a man aged 30 to 45 who had recovered from COVID-19.

This chain uses TRBV23-1 with TRBJ1-5, with a possible D match to TRBD1 (5 bases). TRBV23-1 is identified as an open reading frame with a role that is uncertain. Trimming removed 0 bases at V and 11 bases at J, with 23 bases between. The CDR3 covers 17 residues. CDR3 loop: CASSQSARASTQVAQHF. The CDR3 nucleotides read TGCGCCAGCAGTCAATCCGCCAGGGCCTCTACCCAGGTGGCCCAGCATTTT.

The CDR3 region has the DNA TGTGCCAGCAGTTTCGGCTACGAGCAGTACTTC. The encoded protein is CASSFGYEQYF. The rearrangement links TRBV12-3 or TRBV12-4 to TRBJ2-7; D gene unclear. Trimming shortened V by 3 bases and J by 3 bases, and 3 bases separated the two germline ends. The CDR3 consists of 11 residues.

The chain joins TRBV6-5 to TRBJ1-6; D is uncertain. Between the trimmed V and J ends, which lost 2 bases and 8 bases, there was a span of 13 bases. The CDR3 is 15 amino acids. Germline CDR1 MNHEY, CDR2 SVGAGI. CDR3 region: CASSYDTSSHSPLHF. CDR3 coding DNA: TGTGCCAGCAGTTACGATACTTCGTCTCATTCACCCCTCCACTTT.

This clone appeared once. This chain joins TRBV5-1 and TRBJ2-3, with D possibly being TRBD1 (5 bases). The length of the CDR3 is 15 residues. Trimming cost V 3 bases and J 5 bases, with 16 bases left between them. Germline CDR1 is SGHRS and CDR2 is YFSETQ. The CDR3, as DNA: TGCGCCAGCAGCTGGACAAGTAACCCTCAAGATACGCAGTATTTT. Translation: CASSWTSNPQDTQYF.

The rearrangement links TRBV10-2 to TRBJ2-7; D may be TRBD1 (6 bases). With 2 bases removed from V and 0 bases from J, the gap between germline ends came to 11 bases. Germline assignment: CDR1 WSHSY and CDR2 SAAADI. The CDR3 spans 15 residues. The DNA of the CDR3 is TGCGCCAGCAGTGAGGGGGGCAGTGTCTCCTACGAGCAGTACTTC. This sequence encodes CASSEGGSVSYEQYF.

The rearrangement links TRBV12-5 to TRBJ1-1, with TRBD1 as a possible D gene (5 bases). V was cut by 4 bases and J by 4 bases, with 13 bases left in between. This CDR3 is built from 14 residues. The germline gives CDR1 LGHNT, CDR2 FRNRAP. CDR3 coding DNA: TGTGCTAGTGGTTCACAAGGGGCGAGCACTGAAGCTTTCTTT. Translation gives CASGSQGASTEAFF.

The chain combines TRBV24-1 with TRBJ2-2; D might be TRBD2 (5 bases). The V gene lost 0 bases and the J gene lost 1 base, with 14 bases spanning the gap. Germline V gene sequence: CDR1 KGHDR, CDR2 SFDVKD. This CDR3 is built from 18 residues. The CDR3 sequence: CATSDLQRPDLNTGELFF. CDR3 DNA: TGTGCCACCAGTGATTTGCAACGCCCGGACTTGAACACCGGGGAGCTGTTTTTT.

The rearrangement uses TRBV2 and TRBJ2-3; 7 bases agree with TRBD2. The germline V gene encodes CDR1 SNHLY and CDR2 FYNNEI. V lost 2 bases and J lost 2; bases outside the gene matches: 13. CDR3 length: 18 residues. The CDR3 DNA reads TGTGCCAGCAGTGAAAGCACCCCCCCTAGCGGTAACACAGATACGCAGTATTTT. This gives the protein CASSESTPPSGNTDTQYF.

The V gene is TRBV28, the J gene TRBJ1-3; D is uncertain. This CDR3 is 13 amino acids long. Per the germline V gene, CDR1 is MDHEN and CDR2 is SYDVKM. Between the trimmed V and J ends, which lost 7 bases and 4 bases, there was a span of 11 bases. In DNA form, the CDR3 reads TGTGCCAGCATTCCCGGGTCAGGAAACACCATATATTTT. Amino acids: CASIPGSGNTIYF.

The chain combines TRBV4-1 with TRBJ1-1, with 7 bases that match TRBD1. V shed 6 bases, J shed 3 bases, and the junction held 16 bases outside the gene matches. Germline V lookup: CDR1 MGHRA, CDR2 YSYEKL. The CDR3 spans 17 residues. CDR3 nucleotides: TGCGCCAGCAGGTTAGTCCCAGGGGGTTATGGTTACACTGAAGCTTTCTTT. Translation: CASRLVPGGYGYTEAFF.

The V gene is TRBV5-1, the J gene TRBJ2-2; 11 bases fit TRBD2. Germline V gene sequence: CDR1 SGHRS, CDR2 YFSETQ. V shed 4 bases, J shed 3 bases, and the junction held 2 bases outside the gene matches. The length of the CDR3 is 15 residues. CDR3 nucleotide sequence: TGCGCCAGCAGCGGGACTAGCGGCGACACCGGGGAGCTGTTTTTT. Translated, it gives CASSGTSGDTGELFF.

This sequence joins TRBV12-3 or TRBV12-4 and TRBJ2-4; D gene unclear. The CDR3 has 11 amino acids. The V and J ends lost 5 bases and 6 bases respectively, with 5 bases between them. The CDR3 protein is CASSHSNIQYF. In nucleotides, the CDR3 is TGTGCCAGCAGTCACTCAAACATTCAGTACTTC.

As for this clone: Additional DNA sequences in this sample encode the identical CDR3. This chain links TRBV5-4 with TRBJ2-3; D is perhaps TRBD1 (5 bases). From germline, CDR1 is SGHNT and CDR2 YYREEE (reference sequence). V was trimmed by 3 bases and J by 0 bases, leaving 5 bases between them. The CDR3 covers 13 residues. The CDR3 nucleotides are TGTGCCAGCAGCTGGACAAGCACAGATACGCAGTATTTT. Translated, it gives CASSWTSTDTQYF. Full variable domain (outside the CDR3, taken from reference TRBV5-4 and TRBJ2-3): ETGVTQSPTHLIKTRGQQVTLRCSSQSGHNTVSWYQQALGQGPQFIFQYYREEENGRGNFPPRFSGLQFPNYSSELNVNALELDDSALYLCASSWTSTDTQYFGPGTRLTVL.

The V gene is TRBV5-1, the J gene TRBJ2-5; TRBD2 agrees at 7 bases. Germline V gene data show CDR1 as SGHRS and CDR2 as YFSETQ. Trimming at V came to 3 bases and at J to 5 bases, leaving 10 bases not matched to a gene. The CDR3 contains 15 residues. The CDR3: CASSSGGSREETQYF. In DNA, the CDR3 is TGCGCCAGCAGCTCAGGCGGGAGCCGGGAGGAGACCCAGTACTTC.

The J gene is TRBJ2-3, the V gene TRBV3-1 (or the pseudogene TRBV3-2), with a tentative D call TRBD1 (6 bases). CDR3 length: 14 residues. V was shortened by 6 bases and J by 0 bases, with 10 bases between the two germline ends. Germline CDR1 reads LGHDT; CDR2 reads YNNKEL (reference sequence). The DNA for the CDR3 is TGTGCCAGCAGGGACAGATCTAGCACAGATACGCAGTATTTT. It yields the protein CASRDRSSTDTQYF.

This clone was counted a single time. V gene TRBV19 combines with J gene TRBJ2-1, with D perhaps matching TRBD2 (6 bases). Germline-derived CDR1 and CDR2 are LNHDA and SQIVND (reference sequence). Trimming shortened V by 2 bases and J by 5 bases, and 16 bases separated the two germline ends. The CDR3 extends over 16 amino acids. In nucleotides, the CDR3 is TGTGCCAGTAGTATAAATGGCGGGACCCTTAACAATGAGCAGTTCTTC. It translates to CASSINGGTLNNEQFF. Complete variable domain (other parts from reference TRBV19 and TRBJ2-1): DGGITQSPKYLFRKEGQNVTLSCEQNLNHDAMYWYRQDPGQGLRLIYYSQIVNDFQKGDIAEGYSVSREKKESFPLTVTSAQKNPTAFYLCASSINGGTLNNEQFFGPGTRLTVL.

The chain employs TRBV11-2 and TRBJ2-1; 12 bases are a match to TRBD2. Germline trimming cut 5 bases from V and 4 bases from J; bases unmatched to any gene: 6. This CDR3 is built from 16 residues. CDR1 SGHAT and CDR2 FQNNGV come from the germline V gene. CDR3 DNA: TGTGCCAGCAGCGTCCGACTAGCGGGGGAGTACAATGAGCAGTTCTTC. Its protein is CASSVRLAGEYNEQFF.

The CDR3 loop reads CASSFTGGGETQYF. The DNA for the CDR3 is TGTGCCAGCAGTTTTACAGGGGGCGGAGAGACCCAGTACTTC. V usage is TRBV28 and J usage is TRBJ2-5, with 9 bases matching TRBD1. The CDR3 spans 14 residues. The trim removed 3 bases at V and 4 bases at J, leaving 3 bases unmatched. The V gene's germline CDR1 is MDHEN and CDR2 SYDVKM.

This chain joins TRBV5-1 and TRBJ2-3; possibly TRBD2 for D (5 bases). V was shortened by 4 bases and J by 4 bases, with 13 bases between the two germline ends. Germline V CDR1 and CDR2: SGHRS, YFSETQ. The CDR3 extends over 14 amino acids. DNA for the CDR3: TGCGCCAGCAGCGGAACTAGTCAAGCAGATACGCAGTATTTT. As protein: CASSGTSQADTQYF.

The chain links TRBV27 to TRBJ2-1, with TRBD1 matching 10 bases. V was pared by 5 bases and J by 7 bases, with 11 bases of the junction left unmatched. Germline CDR1 is MNHEY and CDR2 is SMNVEV (reference sequence). The length of the CDR3 is 16 residues. CDR3 nucleotide sequence: TGTGCCAGCAGTCCAACCGGGACAGGGGTCCGGAATGAGCAGTTCTTC. It codes for CASSPTGTGVRNEQFF.

A remark on this clone: The sample carries other DNA sequences with the same CDR3. CDR3 nucleotides: TGTGCCAGCAGTTACTCGACAGGAAGGAACACTGAAGCTTTCTTT. It codes for CASSYSTGRNTEAFF. The chain links TRBV6-5 to TRBJ1-1, with D possibly being TRBD1 (6 bases). Germline assignment: CDR1 MNHEY and CDR2 SVGAGI. The CDR3 is 15 amino acids. Trimming removed 0 bases at V and 1 base at J, with 9 bases between.